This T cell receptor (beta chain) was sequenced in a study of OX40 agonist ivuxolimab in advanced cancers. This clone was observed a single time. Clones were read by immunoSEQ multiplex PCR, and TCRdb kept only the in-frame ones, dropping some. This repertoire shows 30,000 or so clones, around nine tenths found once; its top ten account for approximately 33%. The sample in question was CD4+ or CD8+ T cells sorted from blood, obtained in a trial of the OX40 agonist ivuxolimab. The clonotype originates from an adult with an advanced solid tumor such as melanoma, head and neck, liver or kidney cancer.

The CDR3 sequence: CASSSTASSYNEQFF. CDR3 DNA sequence: TGTGCCAGCAGTTCGACAGCTAGCTCCTACAATGAGCAGTTCTTC. The chain employs TRBV27 and TRBJ2-1; a weak D match, TRBD1 (5 bases). CDR3 size: 15 residues. The germline V and J ends were trimmed by 4 bases and 0 bases, with 10 bases remaining between them. Looked up from germline, CDR1 is MNHEY and CDR2 is SMNVEV (reference sequence).